The 3 T cell receptor beta chains listed next were all sequenced from one sample in a study of blood T cells in healthy people across ages (dated by TCRdb to about 2015). To prepare the library, 5' RACE was applied. A second about 7 to 12 cycle PCR used a sample-barcoded 5' primer and a J-beta primer mix. Using fastp at Q25 and MiXCR, TCRdb reprocessed the public reads and kept productive beta chains. Identical CDR3 protein sequences are pooled into one entry, listed with their most common genes and DNA. A total of approximately 2,000,000 distinct CDR3 sequences appear in this sample, around 40% of them only once. The ten biggest clones cover more than 20% of the sample. The sequencing sample was made of blood. The receptor source for this set is a human donor in good health.

In regard to this clonotype: At one boundary the junction diverges from the germline segment, which might be a read error. This rearrangement joins TRBV27 to TRBJ1-2, with D perhaps TRBD1 (5 bases). CDR1 is MNHEY, CDR2 SMNVEV, per germline (reference sequence). The CDR3 extends over 14 amino acids. The CDR3 DNA reads as TGCGCCAACAGTTTAAGATCAGGGAACTATGGCTACACCTTC. It translates to CANSLRSGNYGYTF.

This clonotype showed up just a few times. The V call is TRBV7-9, the J call TRBJ2-7; 9 bases fit TRBD1. Germline V gives CDR1 SEHNR, CDR2 FQNEAQ (reference sequence). This CDR3 comprises 14 residues. Trimming at V came to 6 bases and at J to 2 bases, leaving 5 bases not matched to a gene. CDR3 loop: CASRRTGDTYEQYF. The DNA for the CDR3 is TGTGCCAGCAGGAGGACAGGGGATACCTACGAGCAGTACTTC.

The chain recombines TRBV7-2 with TRBJ2-4; the match to TRBD1 covers 8 bases. Germline CDR1 and CDR2: SGHTA and FQGNSA. The V and J ends lost 0 bases and 2 bases, in that order; junction bases with no gene match: 6. CDR3 size: 17 residues. The CDR3 spells CASSLAPGQGPKNIQYF. CDR3 DNA sequence: TGTGCCAGCAGCTTAGCTCCAGGACAGGGTCCCAAAAACATTCAGTACTTC.